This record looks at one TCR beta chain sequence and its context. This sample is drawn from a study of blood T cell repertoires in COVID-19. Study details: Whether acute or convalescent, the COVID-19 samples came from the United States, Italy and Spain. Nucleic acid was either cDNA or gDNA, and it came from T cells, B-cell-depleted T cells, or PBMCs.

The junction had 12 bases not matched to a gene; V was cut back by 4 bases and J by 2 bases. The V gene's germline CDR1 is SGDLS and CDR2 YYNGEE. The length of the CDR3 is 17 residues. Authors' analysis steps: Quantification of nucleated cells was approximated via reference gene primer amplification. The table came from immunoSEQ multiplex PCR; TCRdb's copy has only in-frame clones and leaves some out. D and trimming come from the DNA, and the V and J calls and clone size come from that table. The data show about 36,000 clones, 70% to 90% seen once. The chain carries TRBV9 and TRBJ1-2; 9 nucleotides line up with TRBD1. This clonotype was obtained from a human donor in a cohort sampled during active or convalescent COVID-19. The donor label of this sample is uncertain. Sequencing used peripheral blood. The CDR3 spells CASSYRQGDRGNYGYTF. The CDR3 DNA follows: TGTGCCAGCAGCTACCGACAGGGGGATAGAGGAAACTATGGCTACACCTTC.